Following are 7 T cell receptor beta chains from one sample sequenced in a study of shared clonotypes between healthy human individuals. Libraries were prepared by immunoSEQ multiplex PCR; TCRdb keeps only in-frame clonotypes and omits some of them. The table includes roughly 640,000 clones, around 97% detected once. The material sequenced was naive CD4+ T cells sorted from blood. Regarding subset: CD45RA+ positively selected. The receptors were sampled from a woman in her 30s in good health.

The chain joins TRBV18 to TRBJ1-2; 11 positions match TRBD1. This CDR3 is 17 amino acids long. Germline CDR1 reads KGHSH; CDR2 reads LQKENI. J was trimmed by 4 bases and V by 2 bases; bases with no gene match: 9. The CDR3 DNA reads TGTGCCAGCTCACCAGGAGGACAGGGGGCGGGAGGCTATGGCTACACCTTC. Encoded protein: CASSPGGQGAGGYGYTF.

This clone was detected once. Other DNA sequences in the same sample also yield this CDR3. The chain links TRBV19 to TRBJ1-2; D call uncertain. Deletions cut 1 base from V and 2 bases from J, with 8 bases between. CDR1 and CDR2 (germline): LNHDA, SQIVND (reference sequence). There are 14 residues in the CDR3. The CDR3 protein is CASSIGTGNYGYTF. The CDR3 nucleotides are TGTGCCAGTAGTATAGGGACTGGGAACTATGGCTACACCTTC. Together with reference TRBV19 and TRBJ1-2, the CDR3 gives the full variable domain: DGGITQSPKYLFRKEGQNVTLSCEQNLNHDAMYWYRQDPGQGLRLIYYSQIVNDFQKGDIAEGYSVSREKKESFPLTVTSAQKNPTAFYLCASSIGTGNYGYTFGSGTRLTVV.

Concerning this clone: Its ends do not fully match the called genes, so a read error is possible. V gene TRBV28 combines with J gene TRBJ2-4; D is perhaps TRBD1 (6 bases). Germline CDR1 reads MDHEN; CDR2 reads SYDVKM. The CDR3 is made up of 12 amino acids. CDR3: CASSSTDSFRHF. DNA for the CDR3: TGTGCCAGCAGTTCGACGGACAGCTTTCGGCACTTC. Together with reference TRBV28 and TRBJ2-4, the CDR3 gives the full variable domain: DVKVTQSSRYLVKRTGEKVFLECVQDMDHENMFWYRQDPGLGLRLIYFSYDVKMKEKGDIPEGYSVSREKKERFSLILESASTNQTSMYLCASSSTDSFRHFGAGTRLSVL.

Only one count was recorded for this clone. J is TRBJ2-3 and V is TRBV7-7; 9 bases agree with TRBD2. This CDR3 comprises 15 residues. Per germline, CDR1 SSHAT and CDR2 FNYEAQ (reference sequence). V lost 1 base to trimming and J lost 3 bases; unmatched junction nucleotides: 2. CDR3 protein: CASSLGGRETDTQYF. The DNA of the CDR3 is TGTGCCAGCAGCTTAGGCGGGAGGGAAACAGATACGCAGTATTTT.

The chain uses TRBV28 and TRBJ1-5; 7 bases agree with TRBD1. The CDR3 extends over 15 amino acids. The ends lost 5 bases at V and 4 bases at J; junction bases unmatched: 8. Per the germline V gene, CDR1 is MDHEN and CDR2 is SYDVKM. The CDR3 region has the DNA TGTGCCAGCAGTCTCACAGGGGTGGGGAATCAGCCCCAGCATTTT. Residues: CASSLTGVGNQPQHF.

The chain employs TRBV5-1 and TRBJ1-2, with D perhaps matching TRBD1 (5 bases). From germline, CDR1 is SGHRS and CDR2 YFSETQ. Trimming removed 8 bases at V and 4 bases at J, with 12 bases between. This CDR3 comprises 12 residues. As DNA, the CDR3 is TGCGCCAGTCGGGACCGCACCTATGGCTACACCTTC. Amino acids: CASRDRTYGYTF.

The DNA for the CDR3 is TGTGCCAGCAGCTTAACCGGGACAGGGTACAATGAGCAGTTCTTC. Translated, it gives CASSLTGTGYNEQFF. The gene calls are TRBV5-4 and TRBJ2-1; TRBD1 agrees at 9 bases. Per the germline V gene, CDR1 is SGHNT and CDR2 is YYREEE (reference sequence). After removal of 2 bases from V and 4 bases from J, the junction contained 4 bases not matched to a gene. CDR3 length equals 15 residues.